This section outlines one T cell receptor beta chain sequence together with its context. The record originates from a study of blood T cell repertoires in COVID-19. Trimming pared 5 bases from V and 0 bases from J, leaving 15 bases between. The CDR3 runs 16 residues. Per the germline V gene, CDR1 is SGHTA and CDR2 is FQGNSA. Authors' analysis steps: Estimated nucleated cell counts came from reference gene primer amplification. Sequencing used immunoSEQ multiplex PCR; TCRdb keeps in-frame clones, though not all of them. The V and J calls and clone size are taken from that table; D and trimming were inferred from the DNA. The data hold approximately 160,000 clones, with 80% to 90% observed a single time.

The sample taken for sequencing was PBMCs or T cells enriched from blood (not recorded which). The rearrangement uses TRBV7-2 and TRBJ2-3; D is unresolved. This TCR came from a woman aged 45-65 years in a cohort exposed to, infected with or recovered from COVID-19 (not recorded which). DNA of the CDR3: TGTGCCAGCAGCCCTCAACTTGTGGTGAGCACAGATACGCAGTATTTT. It is translated as CASSPQLVVSTDTQYF.